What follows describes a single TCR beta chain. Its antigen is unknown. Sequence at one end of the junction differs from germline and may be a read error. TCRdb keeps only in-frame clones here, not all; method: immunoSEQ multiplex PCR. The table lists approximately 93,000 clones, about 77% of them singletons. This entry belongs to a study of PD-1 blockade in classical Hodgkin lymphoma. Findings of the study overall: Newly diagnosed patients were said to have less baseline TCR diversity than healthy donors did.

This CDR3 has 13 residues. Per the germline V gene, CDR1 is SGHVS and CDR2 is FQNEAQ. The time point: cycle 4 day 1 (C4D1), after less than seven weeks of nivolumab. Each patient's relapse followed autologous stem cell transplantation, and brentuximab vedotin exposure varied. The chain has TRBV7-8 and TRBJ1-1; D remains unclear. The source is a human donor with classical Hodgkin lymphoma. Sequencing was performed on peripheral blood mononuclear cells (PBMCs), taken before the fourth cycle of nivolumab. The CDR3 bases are TGCGCCAGCAGCCAAGAGGATGTAACTGAAGCTTTCTTT. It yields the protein CASSQEDVTEAFF.